This entry lists 14 T cell receptor beta chains sequenced from one sample in a study of blood T cell repertoires in COVID-19. The data were produced by immunoSEQ multiplex PCR, yet TCRdb's version contains in-frame clones alone and is incomplete. The sample holds about 170,000 clones, about 91% seen once. Sequencing was carried out using PBMCs or T cells enriched from blood (not recorded which). The receptors were sampled from a woman aged 18-30 years who had recovered from COVID-19.

This chain uses TRBV5-4 with TRBJ1-1; TRBD1 agrees at 10 bases. V lost 0 bases and J lost 8; bases outside the gene matches: 7. CDR3 size: 15 residues. From germline, CDR1 is SGHNT and CDR2 YYREEE (reference sequence). The CDR3, as DNA: TGTGCCAGCAGCTTGGGACAGGGGGCTCTCAAGGAAGCTTTCTTT. Translation: CASSLGQGALKEAFF.

This clone was detected only once. V usage is TRBV27 and J usage is TRBJ2-1; D gene uncertain. Trimming took off 3 bases at V and 0 bases at J, with 9 bases between the two ends. The CDR3 is 15 amino acids. CDR1 is MNHEY and CDR2 is SMNVEV in the germline V gene (reference sequence). CDR3: CASSFSRSSYNEQFF. In nucleotides, the CDR3 is TGTGCCAGCAGTTTTTCCAGAAGCTCCTACAATGAGCAGTTCTTC.

V usage is TRBV29-1 and J usage is TRBJ1-1; D perhaps matches TRBD1 (6 bases). CDR1 SQVTM and CDR2 ANQGSEA come from the germline V gene. The CDR3 runs 15 residues. V was shortened by 4 bases and J by 0 bases, with 15 bases between the two germline ends. CDR3 bases: TGCAGCGTTGCCGGGACACGGGCTGTGAACACTGAAGCTTTCTTT. The encoded protein is CSVAGTRAVNTEAFF.

The chain uses TRBV19 and TRBJ2-5; possibly TRBD2 for D (5 bases). CDR3 length: 15 amino acids. Germline values: CDR1 LNHDA, CDR2 SQIVND (reference sequence). V lost 7 bases, J lost 2 bases, and 17 bases lay in between. CDR3 DNA sequence: TGTGCCAGTAATAATGACGGGGAAACGCAAGAGACCCAGTACTTC. It codes for CASNNDGETQETQYF.

The chain has TRBV27 and TRBJ1-5, with TRBD1 as a possible D gene (5 bases). Between the trimmed V and J ends, which lost 5 bases and 0 bases, there was a span of 11 bases. The CDR3 length is 15 residues. Germline values: CDR1 MNHEY, CDR2 SMNVEV (reference sequence). Here the CDR3 DNA reads TGTGCCAGCAGTATAACCAGGGATAGCAATCAGCCCCAGCATTTT. As protein: CASSITRDSNQPQHF.

The chain carries TRBV4-1 and TRBJ1-3; D may be TRBD1 (5 bases). Trimming took off 1 base at V and 4 bases at J, with 11 bases between the two ends. CDR3 length equals 15 residues. The germline gives CDR1 MGHRA, CDR2 YSYEKL. DNA for the CDR3: TGCGCCAGCAGCCAAGGTCCAGGGCCAGGAAACACCATATATTTT. Translating it yields CASSQGPGPGNTIYF.

CDR3 DNA sequence: TGTGCCAGCAGTTCAGGGATTGTGGGGCAAGAGACCCAGTACTTC. It yields the protein CASSSGIVGQETQYF. The chain employs TRBV27 and TRBJ2-5; a possible D gene is TRBD1 (5 bases). Germline V gene data show CDR1 as MNHEY and CDR2 as SMNVEV (reference sequence). The CDR3 has 15 amino acids. V was clipped by 4 bases and J by 2 bases, with 14 bases between them.

V is TRBV6-5 and J is TRBJ2-7; D not resolved. The germline V and J ends were trimmed by 7 bases and 3 bases, with 7 bases remaining between them. CDR1 and CDR2 from the germline V gene are MNHEY and SVGAGI. The CDR3 has 11 amino acids. The CDR3 sequence is CASKRDYEQYF. The CDR3 region has the DNA TGTGCCAGCAAGAGAGACTACGAGCAGTACTTC.

The rearrangement joins TRBV11-2 to TRBJ2-3; 7 bases agree with TRBD2. The CDR3 runs to 15 residues. V was clipped by 3 bases and J by 1 base; unmatched bases: 4. In germline, CDR1 is SGHAT, CDR2 FQNNGV. The DNA for the CDR3 is TGTGCCAGCAGCTTGGATGGGAGGGGCACAGATACGCAGTATTTT. Amino acids: CASSLDGRGTDTQYF.

The chain carries TRBV2 and TRBJ2-1; 10 nucleotides align to TRBD2. V shed 4 bases, J shed 0 bases, and the junction held 6 bases outside the gene matches. Germline values: CDR1 SNHLY, CDR2 FYNNEI. This CDR3 contains 17 residues. Here the CDR3 DNA reads TGTGCCAGCAGTGCATCCAGACTAGCGGGCTCCTACAATGAGCAGTTCTTC. Encoded protein: CASSASRLAGSYNEQFF.

The chain employs TRBV10-3 and TRBJ2-3; perhaps TRBD2 as D (5 bases). V dropped 4 bases and J dropped 0 bases, with 20 bases sitting between them. The germline CDR1 and CDR2 sequences are ENHRY and SYGVKD. The CDR3 is 18 residues long. The CDR3 reads CAISGARAVSGSTDTQYF. CDR3 nucleotides: TGTGCCATCAGTGGGGCGCGGGCCGTCTCGGGAAGCACAGATACGCAGTATTTT.

V gene TRBV2 combines with J gene TRBJ2-1; 10 bases agree with TRBD2. The CDR3 length is 15 residues. The V segment lost 6 bases and the J segment 8 bases; nucleotides outside the gene matches: 10. Germline V gene sequence: CDR1 SNHLY, CDR2 FYNNEI. Here the CDR3 DNA reads TGTGCCAGCAGCTTAGGGGGACTAGCGTTCGATGAGCAGTTCTTC. Protein sequence: CASSLGGLAFDEQFF. The full variable domain, with the rest looked up from reference TRBV2 and TRBJ2-1, is EPEVTQTPSHQVTQMGQEVILRCVPISNHLYFYWYRQILGQKVEFLVSFYNNEISEKSEIFDDQFSVERPDGSNFTLKIRSTKLEDSAMYFCASSLGGLAFDEQFFGPGTRLTVL.

V usage is TRBV7-8 and J usage is TRBJ2-2; D is uncertain. Trimming stripped 5 bases from V and 2 bases from J, with 12 bases between. The CDR3 consists of 15 residues. Per germline, CDR1 SGHVS and CDR2 FQNEAQ. Here the CDR3 reads CASSPEYRNTGELFF. The CDR3 nucleotides read TGTGCCAGCAGCCCTGAGTACAGAAACACCGGGGAGCTGTTTTTT.

The chain employs TRBV6-1 and TRBJ1-1; 8 bases are shared with TRBD1. The CDR3 consists of 15 residues. Germline lookup yields CDR1 MNHNS and CDR2 SASEGT. The trim removed 2 bases at V and 4 bases at J, leaving 6 bases unmatched. The CDR3: CASSEQGAIRTEAFF. For the CDR3, the DNA is TGTGCCAGCAGTGAACAGGGGGCGATTCGCACTGAAGCTTTCTTT.